This T cell receptor (beta chain) was documented in a study of blood T cell repertoires in COVID-19. In the study overall: There were acute and convalescent COVID-19 samples, and they came from the United States, Italy and Spain.

Those enrolled, adults aged roughly 18 to 95 years, came from 25 or so US areas. Donors in Cohort 3 who had recovered were those with two negative PCRs, healthcare professional clearance, or resolution of their symptoms. This CDR3 has 14 amino acids. Germline loops: CDR1 SGHRS, CDR2 YFSETQ. Deletions cut 1 base from V and 7 bases from J, with 12 bases between. The method was immunoSEQ multiplex PCR; TCRdb's version includes in-frame clones alone and lacks a portion of them. The sample carries 150,000 or so clones, roughly 82% recorded once. The source is a man aged 45-65 years who had recovered from COVID-19. What was sequenced was PBMCs or T cells enriched from blood (not recorded which). The chain carries TRBV5-1 and TRBJ2-1; weak D call: TRBD1 (5 bases). CDR3 in amino acids: CASSLITGVNEQFF. DNA of the CDR3: TGCGCCAGCAGCTTGATTACAGGCGTTAATGAGCAGTTCTTC.